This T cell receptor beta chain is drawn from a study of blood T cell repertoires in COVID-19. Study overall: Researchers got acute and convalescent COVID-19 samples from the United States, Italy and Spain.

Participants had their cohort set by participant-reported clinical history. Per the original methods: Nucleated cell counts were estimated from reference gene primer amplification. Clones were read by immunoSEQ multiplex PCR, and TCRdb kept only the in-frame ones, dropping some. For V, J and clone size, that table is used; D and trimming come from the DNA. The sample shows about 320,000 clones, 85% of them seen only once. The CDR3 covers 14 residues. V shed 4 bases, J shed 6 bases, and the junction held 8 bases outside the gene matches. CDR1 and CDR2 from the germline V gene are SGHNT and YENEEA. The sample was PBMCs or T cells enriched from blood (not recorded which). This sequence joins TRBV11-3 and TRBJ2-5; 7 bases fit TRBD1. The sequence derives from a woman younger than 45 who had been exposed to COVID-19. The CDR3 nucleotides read TGTGCCAGCAGCTCAAGACAGGGCGTACAGACCCAGTACTTC. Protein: CASSSRQGVQTQYF.